This T cell receptor beta chain is drawn from a study of T cell changes during pregnancy in multiple sclerosis. The CDR3 loop spans 15 amino acids. V was pared by 5 bases and J by 1 base, with 6 bases of the junction left unmatched. In germline, CDR1 is MDHEN, CDR2 SYDVKM. The method was immunoSEQ multiplex PCR; TCRdb's version includes in-frame clones alone and lacks a portion of them. The sample carries 50,000 to 60,000 clones, less than 95% recorded once. The TCR originated in a female donor in good health, enrolled as a control in a pregnancy study. This chain connects TRBV28 to TRBJ2-3, with TRBD1 matching over 7 bases. The material sequenced was peripheral blood, taken in the first trimester of pregnancy. Written as DNA, the CDR3 is TGTGCCAGCAGTGATCCCGGACAGGGCACAGATACGCAGTATTTT. Translation gives CASSDPGQGTDTQYF. The full variable domain, its missing parts supplied by reference TRBV28 and TRBJ2-3, is DVKVTQSSRYLVKRTGEKVFLECVQDMDHENMFWYRQDPGLGLRLIYFSYDVKMKEKGDIPEGYSVSREKKERFSLILESASTNQTSMYLCASSDPGQGTDTQYFGPGTRLTVL.